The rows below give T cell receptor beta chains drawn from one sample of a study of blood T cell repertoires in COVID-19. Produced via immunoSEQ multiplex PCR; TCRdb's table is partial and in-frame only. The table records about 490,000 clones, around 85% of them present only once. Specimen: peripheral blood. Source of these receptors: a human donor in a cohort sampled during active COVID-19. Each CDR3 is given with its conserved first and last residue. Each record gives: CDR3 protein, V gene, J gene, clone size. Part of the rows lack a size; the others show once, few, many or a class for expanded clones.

CASRSGQGFYEQYF	TRBV6-5	TRBJ2-7	once
CASSQAKPGGYNEQFF	TRBV4-2	TRBJ2-1	-
CASSQGGRSSNEQFF	TRBV3-1/TRBV3-2	TRBJ2-1	-
CATSDLDPGTGLYEQYF	TRBV24-1	TRBJ2-7	-
CASSLHRFINEQFF	TRBV28	TRBJ2-1	once
CASSPPLGGDEQFF	TRBV28	TRBJ2-1	-
CASSPDSGSVLSYEQYF	TRBV19	TRBJ2-7	-
CASSFWSGNEQYF	TRBV12-3/TRBV12-4	TRBJ2-7	once
CASSVGLAGGEETQYF	TRBV9	TRBJ2-5	-
CASSQDISNQPQHF	TRBV3-1/TRBV3-2	TRBJ1-5	few
CASSTTGKGNTEAFF	TRBV7-3	TRBJ1-1	-
CASSFLEGATNEKLFF	TRBV27	TRBJ1-4	-
CANSYAPDRNEAFF	TRBV6-5	TRBJ1-1	once
CASSLSSTQGARETQYF	TRBV5-5	TRBJ2-5	few
CAWTGTEFSPLHF	TRBV30	TRBJ1-6	-
CAWSVGAGELFF	TRBV30	TRBJ2-2	-
CASSPSGTGSYEQYF	TRBV11-2	TRBJ2-7	-
CASSELNTIYF	TRBV6-1	TRBJ1-3	-
CASSLVLSPSYEQYF	TRBV11-2	TRBJ2-7	-
CASSLAAHSPDTQYF	TRBV5-5	TRBJ2-3	-
CASRRTGGTEAFF	TRBV25-1	TRBJ1-1	-
CASSLTQGTHEQYF	TRBV7-6	TRBJ2-7	once
CASSGGGGSYNSPLHF	TRBV9	TRBJ1-6	-
CAWSRDRTNEKLFF	TRBV30	TRBJ1-4	-
CASSYVQRHEKLFF	TRBV6-6	TRBJ1-4	-
CASRGGTEAFF	TRBV2	TRBJ1-1	once
CASSVQGAAETQYF	TRBV19	TRBJ2-5	-
CASSPRLAGPSTDTQYF	TRBV7-2	TRBJ2-3	-
CASSSRTGDEQYF	TRBV5-4	TRBJ2-7	few
CASSFLNYGYTF	TRBV12-3/TRBV12-4	TRBJ1-2	-
CAISGLADSYEQYF	TRBV10-3	TRBJ2-7	-
CASSKEGAEQPQHF	TRBV2	TRBJ1-5	-
CASSYTPKTTNEKLFF	TRBV28	TRBJ1-4	-
CASGGQFNYGYTF	TRBV6-5	TRBJ1-2	-
CASSPRGRETDTQYF	TRBV18	TRBJ2-3	-
CASSMGLAPSYEQYF	TRBV19	TRBJ2-7	-
CASSLARASGLFYEQYF	TRBV7-8	TRBJ2-7	-